The 26 T cell receptor beta chains given below trace back to one sample, sequenced in a study of blood T cell repertoires in COVID-19. The table came from immunoSEQ multiplex PCR; TCRdb's copy has only in-frame clones and leaves some out. The profile shows some 420,000 clones, 85% to 90% of them singletons. The specimen was PBMCs or T cells enriched from blood (not recorded which). The source is a young man who had recovered from COVID-19.

The V call is TRBV19, the J call TRBJ1-2, with TRBD1 matching over 9 bases. The J segment lost 8 bases and the V segment lost 6 bases, leaving 7 bases of the junction unmatched. Germline V lookup: CDR1 LNHDA, CDR2 SQIVND (reference sequence). This CDR3 has 13 residues. Here the CDR3 reads CASRWDREEGYTF. CDR3 sequence (DNA): TGTGCCAGTAGGTGGGACAGGGAAGAGGGCTACACCTTC.

V is TRBV4-1 and J is TRBJ2-5; unclear D gene. Germline CDR1 MGHRA, CDR2 YSYEKL. Trimming left V 2 bases short and J 1 base short, with 5 bases between. The CDR3 is 13 residues long. As DNA, the CDR3 is TGCGCCAGCAGCCAAACGGTCCAAGAGACCCAGTACTTC. The encoded protein is CASSQTVQETQYF.

This sequence joins TRBV10-3 and TRBJ2-6, with D uncertain. This CDR3 is 16 amino acids long. From germline, CDR1 is ENHRY and CDR2 SYGVKD. The V gene lost 3 bases and the J gene lost 0 bases, with 9 bases spanning the gap. The CDR3 nucleotides are TGTGCCATCAGTGACGCGGCGGACTCTGGGGCCAACGTCCTGACTTTC. Its translation: CAISDAADSGANVLTF.

A few counts support this clone. The chain is built from TRBV5-1 and TRBJ2-2; 8 nucleotides line up with TRBD1. J was trimmed by 5 bases and V by 3 bases; bases with no gene match: 3. The CDR3 is 14 amino acids. CDR1 and CDR2 from the germline V gene are SGHRS and YFSETQ. CDR3: CASSSGQVTGELFF. The CDR3 DNA follows: TGCGCCAGCAGCTCGGGACAGGTGACCGGGGAGCTGTTTTTT.

In the case of this clone: Distinct nucleotide sequences in the sample also encode this CDR3. The chain links TRBV7-9 to TRBJ1-1, with D perhaps matching TRBD1 (6 bases). The germline CDR1 and CDR2 sequences are SEHNR and FQNEAQ (reference sequence). This CDR3 region has 13 residues. Trimming pared 5 bases from V and 3 bases from J, leaving 10 bases between. CDR3 nucleotide sequence: TGTGCCAGCAGCCTACGACAGGACACTGAAGCTTTCTTT. Residues: CASSLRQDTEAFF.

This chain connects TRBV19 to TRBJ1-4, with unresolved D. CDR3 size: 14 residues. The germline gives CDR1 LNHDA, CDR2 SQIVND (reference sequence). The germline V and J ends were trimmed by 4 bases and 5 bases, with 11 bases remaining between them. CDR3 protein: CASSTPQRNEKLFF. In nucleotides, the CDR3 is TGTGCCAGTAGTACTCCCCAGAGGAATGAAAAACTGTTTTTT.

V gene TRBV25-1 combines with J gene TRBJ2-1, with 10 bases fitting TRBD2. This CDR3 is built from 16 residues. V lost 4 bases and J lost 2; bases outside the gene matches: 5. In germline, CDR1 is MGHDK, CDR2 SYGVNS. CDR3 nucleotides: TGTGCCAGCAGTGTTAGCGGGAGGTTCACCTACAATGAGCAGTTCTTC. It encodes CASSVSGRFTYNEQFF.

The chain has TRBV30 and TRBJ1-6, with 7 bases aligning to TRBD1. The trim removed 0 bases at V and 8 bases at J, leaving 10 bases unmatched. The germline V gene has CDR1 GTSNPN and CDR2 SVGIG (reference sequence). This CDR3 is built from 16 residues. CDR3 nucleotides: TGTGCCTGGAGTGTTCGCACAGGGGCGAAAGATTCACCCCTCCACTTT. Translating gives CAWSVRTGAKDSPLHF.

The rearrangement links TRBV7-3 to TRBJ1-1, with D perhaps TRBD1 (6 bases). The CDR3 contains 14 residues. Looked up from germline, CDR1 is SGHTA and CDR2 is FQGTGA. Trimming removed 9 bases from V and 1 base from J, with 15 bases in between. CDR3 nucleotide sequence: TGTGCCAGTTGTAATTCAGGGGCGAACACTGAAGCTTTCTTT. As protein: CASCNSGANTEAFF.

The chain employs TRBV30 and TRBJ1-3; D is unclear. The CDR3 consists of 13 residues. Trimming removed 4 bases from V and 6 bases from J, with 13 bases in between. The germline V gene has CDR1 GTSNPN and CDR2 SVGIG (reference sequence). CDR3 sequence: CAWMRIFPNTIYF. The CDR3 DNA follows: TGTGCCTGGATGAGGATCTTCCCAAACACCATATATTTT.

The V call is TRBV4-1, the J call TRBJ2-7; 8 bases fit TRBD2. Looked up from germline, CDR1 is MGHRA and CDR2 is YSYEKL. The CDR3 is 17 residues long. V lost 1 base and J lost 0; bases outside the gene matches: 8. The CDR3 sequence: CASSQGGREASSYEQYF. The CDR3 region has the DNA TGCGCCAGCAGCCAAGGAGGGCGGGAGGCCAGCTCCTACGAGCAGTACTTC.

This clone occurred once. The chain joins TRBV12-3 or TRBV12-4 to TRBJ2-2; 7 bases agree with TRBD2. The CDR3 loop spans 13 amino acids. Unmatched junction bases numbered 5, after V lost 6 bases and J lost 7 bases. The CDR3 loop is CASSGTISGELFF. CDR3 coding DNA: TGTGCCAGCAGCGGGACTATCAGCGGGGAGCTGTTTTTT.

The chain joins TRBV5-5 to TRBJ1-3; TRBD1 is a possible D gene (5 bases). CDR1 and CDR2 (germline): SGHKS, YYEKEE (reference sequence). The CDR3 is made up of 16 amino acids. Trimming shortened V by 0 bases and J by 0 bases, and 10 bases separated the two germline ends. The CDR3 reads CASSLADTSSGNTIYF. The DNA for the CDR3 is TGTGCCAGCAGCTTGGCGGACACGAGCTCTGGAAACACCATATATTTT.

The V gene is TRBV5-1, the J gene TRBJ2-1, with unresolved D. The V gene's germline CDR1 is SGHRS and CDR2 YFSETQ. This CDR3 spans 12 amino acids. The V end was cut by 4 bases, the J end by 6 bases, with 8 bases between. The CDR3, as DNA: TGCGCCAGCAGCGGGCAGTTCAATGAGCAGTTCTTC. It encodes CASSGQFNEQFF. Full variable domain (outside the CDR3, taken from reference TRBV5-1 and TRBJ2-1): KAGVTQTPRYLIKTRGQQVTLSCSPISGHRSVSWYQQTPGQGLQFLFEYFSETQRNKGNFPGRFSGRQFSNSRSEMNVSTLELGDSALYLCASSGQFNEQFFGPGTRLTVL.

The chain combines TRBV2 with TRBJ1-6, with D maybe TRBD1 (5 bases). The CDR3 runs 19 residues. In germline, CDR1 is SNHLY, CDR2 FYNNEI. V was cut by 6 bases and J by 0 bases, with 21 bases left in between. CDR3 region: CASRPEGRGISSYNSPLHF. In nucleotides, the CDR3 is TGTGCCAGCAGGCCCGAGGGGCGCGGGATAAGCTCCTATAATTCACCCCTCCACTTT. Filled out from reference TRBV2 and TRBJ1-6, the complete variable domain reads EPEVTQTPSHQVTQMGQEVILRCVPISNHLYFYWYRQILGQKVEFLVSFYNNEISEKSEIFDDQFSVERPDGSNFTLKIRSTKLEDSAMYFCASRPEGRGISSYNSPLHFGNGTRLTVT.

The chain has TRBV11-2 and TRBJ1-6, with D possibly matching TRBD1 (6 bases). The CDR3 sequence is 14 residues long. Germline CDR1 and CDR2: SGHAT and FQNNGV. The V end lost 4 bases, the J end lost 7 bases, and 11 bases lay between the germline ends. CDR3 amino acids: CASSYRVMNSPLHF. The CDR3 DNA reads TGTGCCAGCAGCTACAGGGTTATGAATTCACCCCTCCACTTT.

The chain links TRBV2 to TRBJ2-2; 7 nucleotides agree with TRBD2. The J segment lost 5 bases and the V segment lost 7 bases, leaving 10 bases of the junction unmatched. CDR3 length equals 15 residues. In germline, CDR1 is SNHLY, CDR2 FYNNEI. CDR3 region: CASMVAGAGTGELFF. The CDR3 DNA reads as TGTGCCAGCATGGTGGCGGGAGCCGGGACCGGGGAGCTGTTTTTT.

Here the CDR3 reads CASSLATPGTYEQYF. DNA for the CDR3: TGTGCCAGCAGCTTAGCGACGCCAGGGACCTACGAGCAGTACTTC. The gene calls are TRBV7-8 and TRBJ2-7; D may be TRBD1 (5 bases). From germline, CDR1 is SGHVS and CDR2 FQNEAQ. This CDR3 is 15 amino acids long. Trimming cost V 0 bases and J 2 bases, with 11 bases left between them.

V and J are TRBV2 and TRBJ1-6; 9 positions match TRBD1. CDR1 is SNHLY, CDR2 FYNNEI, per germline. The CDR3 spans 14 residues. V trimming: 4 bases; J trimming: 7 bases; junction bases outside the gene matches: 2. CDR3 DNA sequence: TGTGCCAGCAGTGTAGGACAGGGGAATTCACCCCTCCACTTT. Protein sequence: CASSVGQGNSPLHF.

The rearrangement joins TRBV4-2 to TRBJ2-2; D call uncertain. Germline V gives CDR1 LGHNA, CDR2 YNFKEQ. V gave up 0 bases and J gave up 7 bases, with 9 bases separating them. The CDR3 sequence is 14 residues long. The CDR3 sequence is CASSQDFRDGELFF. In nucleotides, the CDR3 is TGTGCCAGCAGCCAAGATTTTCGAGACGGGGAGCTGTTTTTT.

This clone was detected only once. The rearrangement links TRBV5-6 to TRBJ1-1; 10 nucleotides line up with TRBD1. The CDR3 has 14 amino acids. Germline CDR1 and CDR2: SGHDT and YYEEEE. Germline trimming cut 4 bases from V and 5 bases from J; bases unmatched to any gene: 5. CDR3 loop: CASSRQGALTEAFF. DNA for the CDR3: TGTGCCAGCAGCCGACAGGGGGCCTTAACTGAAGCTTTCTTT. The variable domain in full, completed from reference TRBV5-6 and TRBJ1-1, reads DAGVTQSPTHLIKTRGQQVTLRCSPKSGHDTVSWYQQALGQGPQFIFQYYEEEERQRGNFPDRFSGHQFPNYSSELNVNALLLGDSALYLCASSRQGALTEAFFGQGTRLTVV.

The genes are TRBV7-9 and TRBJ1-1, with D perhaps TRBD1 (5 bases). Germline CDR1 is SEHNR and CDR2 is FQNEAQ (reference sequence). The CDR3 is 13 residues long. Trimming shortened V by 6 bases and J by 1 base, and 9 bases separated the two germline ends. DNA of the CDR3: TGTGCCAGCAGTGGGCAGGGGAACACTGAAGCTTTCTTT. Translated, it gives CASSGQGNTEAFF.

This sequence joins TRBV19 and TRBJ2-1; TRBD2 aligns across 14 bases. Germline CDR1 LNHDA, CDR2 SQIVND (reference sequence). CDR3 size: 19 residues. Unmatched junction bases numbered 14, after V lost 6 bases and J lost 4 bases. CDR3 bases: TGTGCCAGTAGCCGAAGAGGACTAGCGGGAGGCACCATTTACAATGAGCAGTTCTTC. Translated, it gives CASSRRGLAGGTIYNEQFF.

This clone was seen only a few times. V is TRBV6-2 or TRBV6-3 and J is TRBJ2-5; TRBD1 aligns across 8 bases. J lost 5 bases, V lost 0 bases, and 8 bases had no gene match. CDR3 length equals 16 residues. Germline CDR1 is MNHEY and CDR2 is SVGEGT. The CDR3 DNA is TGTGCCAGCAGTTACTCGACCCCAGGGGGCCTGGAGACCCAGTACTTC. Encoded protein: CASSYSTPGGLETQYF.

This rearrangement joins TRBV4-1 to TRBJ1-4; TRBD1 aligns across 10 bases. The CDR3 spans 17 residues. Germline V gives CDR1 MGHRA, CDR2 YSYEKL. V trimming: 4 bases; J trimming: 1 base; junction bases outside the gene matches: 6. The CDR3: CASSPDRGMETNEKLFF. For the CDR3, the DNA is TGCGCCAGCAGCCCGGACAGGGGGATGGAAACTAATGAAAAACTGTTTTTT.

V usage is TRBV3-1 (or the pseudogene TRBV3-2) and J usage is TRBJ1-3; tentative D call: TRBD1 (6 bases). This CDR3 spans 16 amino acids. V dropped 3 bases and J dropped 2 bases, with 14 bases sitting between them. CDR1 and CDR2 (germline): LGHDT, YNNKEL (reference sequence). CDR3 region: CASSHAPSGAGNTIYF. The DNA for the CDR3 is TGTGCCAGCAGCCACGCACCTTCAGGGGCTGGAAACACCATATATTTT.